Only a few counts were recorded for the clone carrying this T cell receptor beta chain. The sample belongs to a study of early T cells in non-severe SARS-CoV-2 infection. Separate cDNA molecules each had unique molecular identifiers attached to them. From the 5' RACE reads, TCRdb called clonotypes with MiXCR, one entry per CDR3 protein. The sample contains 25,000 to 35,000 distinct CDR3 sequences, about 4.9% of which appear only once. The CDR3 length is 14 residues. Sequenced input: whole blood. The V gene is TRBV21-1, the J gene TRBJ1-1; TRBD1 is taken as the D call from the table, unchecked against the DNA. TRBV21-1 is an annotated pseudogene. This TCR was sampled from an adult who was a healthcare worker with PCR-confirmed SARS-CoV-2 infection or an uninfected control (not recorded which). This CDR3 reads CASSGRTGRLEAFF. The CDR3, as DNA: TGTGCCAGCAGCGGTCGGACAGGGAGGCTTGAAGCTTTCTTT.